The next 22 T cell receptor beta chains were all read from a single sample in a study of low-dose radiotherapy and immunotherapy resistance in tumors. TRAV and TRBV primers primed cDNA for both TCRalpha and TCRbeta. Over about 19 PCR cycles, TCRs were amplified from a constant-region primer and V-primer adapter. One entry per CDR3 protein results from TCRdb running MiXCR on the reads. The table shows around 13,000 distinct CDR3 sequences, with approximately 61% occurring only once. These receptors were obtained from a human donor with advanced metastatic prostate, ovarian, gallbladder or colorectal cancer (not recorded which). This table probably holds off-target reads from a library built for another chain.

V usage is TRBV18 and J usage is TRBJ2-1; D may be TRBD2 (5 bases). With 3 bases removed from V and 9 bases from J, the gap between germline ends came to 12 bases. CDR3 length: 13 residues. The germline CDR1 and CDR2 sequences are KGHSH and LQKENI. CDR3 amino acids: CASSPQEGAEQFF. The CDR3 DNA sequence: TGTGCCAGCTCACCTCAAGAGGGTGCTGAGCAGTTCTTC.

This clonotype was picked up a small number of times. The chain combines TRBV6-2 or TRBV6-3 with TRBJ2-7; D assignment may be TRBD1 or TRBD2 (5 bases each). V was clipped by 5 bases and J by 6 bases, with 20 bases between them. CDR3 length equals 15 residues. The germline V gene encodes CDR1 MNHEY and CDR2 SVGEGT. The CDR3 DNA is TGTGCCAGCAGTCCCGCCTGGGACGTCTCTCGCGAGCAGTACTTC. Protein sequence: CASSPAWDVSREQYF.

The chain has TRBV5-1 and TRBJ2-2; 7 bases are shared with TRBD1. The CDR3 has 17 amino acids. The germline CDR1 and CDR2 sequences are SGHRS and YFSETQ. V lost 5 bases to trimming and J lost 5 bases; unmatched junction nucleotides: 15. The CDR3 DNA sequence: TGCGCCAGCAGTGTTGGACAGGTGGGGGCCCGGACCGGGGAGCTGTTTTTT. This sequence encodes CASSVGQVGARTGELFF.

This rearrangement joins TRBV5-1 to TRBJ2-7; D is undetermined. Germline V gene sequence: CDR1 SGHRS, CDR2 YFSETQ. Trimming removed 3 bases from V and 3 bases from J, with 10 bases in between. The CDR3 sequence is 13 residues long. In nucleotides, the CDR3 is TGCGCCAGCAGCTGGGATAATGTCTACGAGCAGTACTTC. Residues: CASSWDNVYEQYF.

The V gene is TRBV5-1, the J gene TRBJ2-1; TRBD2 aligns across 11 bases. The ends lost 4 bases at V and 6 bases at J; junction bases unmatched: 9. This CDR3 spans 16 amino acids. Germline V CDR1 and CDR2: SGHRS, YFSETQ. In DNA, the CDR3 is TGCGCCAGCAGCCCTAGACTAGCGGGAAGCCTCAATGAGCAGTTCTTC. This gives the protein CASSPRLAGSLNEQFF. The full variable domain, with the rest looked up from reference TRBV5-1 and TRBJ2-1, is KAGVTQTPRYLIKTRGQQVTLSCSPISGHRSVSWYQQTPGQGLQFLFEYFSETQRNKGNFPGRFSGRQFSNSRSEMNVSTLELGDSALYLCASSPRLAGSLNEQFFGPGTRLTVL.

The chain recombines TRBV6-2 or TRBV6-3 with TRBJ2-1; D unresolved. V lost 5 bases, J lost 3 bases, and 11 bases lay in between. Per the germline V gene, CDR1 is MNHEY and CDR2 is SVGEGT. The CDR3 sequence is 14 residues long. The CDR3 nucleotides are TGTGCCAGCAGTAGACAAGCAGACTACAATGAGCAGTTCTTC. It encodes CASSRQADYNEQFF.

This clonotype was found once. CDR3 bases: TGTGCCAGCACAGACCCGGGCTTTGGCTACACCTTC. Amino acids: CASTDPGFGYTF. V is TRBV6-2 or TRBV6-3 and J is TRBJ1-2, with unresolved D. The ends were cut back, 7 bases at V and 7 bases at J, with 13 bases in the middle. The germline CDR1 and CDR2 sequences are MNHEY and SVGEGT. This CDR3 has 12 residues.

This clonotype came up a few times. The V and J genes are TRBV5-4 and TRBJ2-2; no reliable D call. V lost 0 bases, J lost 7 bases, and 13 bases lay in between. CDR3 length: 15 amino acids. Germline V gives CDR1 SGHNT, CDR2 YYREEE (reference sequence). The CDR3 is CASSLAAGTIGELFF. The DNA of the CDR3 is TGTGCCAGCAGCTTGGCGGCTGGCACGATCGGGGAGCTGTTTTTT.

This clonotype was recorded a few times. The chain couples TRBV28 to TRBJ2-1; 13 bases agree with TRBD2. The CDR3 totals 16 residues. In germline, CDR1 is MDHEN, CDR2 SYDVKM. V gave up 4 bases and J gave up 8 bases; unmatched junction bases: 8. This CDR3 reads CASSSRTSGRIYEQFF. The CDR3 bases are TGTGCCAGCAGTTCCCGGACTAGCGGGAGAATCTATGAGCAGTTCTTC.

The V gene is TRBV27, the J gene TRBJ2-7; D possibly matches TRBD1 or TRBD2 (5 bases each). V lost 9 bases to trimming and J lost 1 base, with 16 bases between them. CDR1 is MNHEY, CDR2 SMNVEV, per germline (reference sequence). The CDR3 sequence is 14 residues long. The CDR3 region has the DNA TGTGCCAGTGGCCCGGGACCTCAATCCTACGAGCAGTACTTC. Translating it yields CASGPGPQSYEQYF.

The V gene is TRBV19, the J gene TRBJ2-2; 10 nucleotides match TRBD2. The CDR3 loop spans 15 amino acids. CDR1 LNHDA and CDR2 SQIVND come from the germline V gene (reference sequence). The ends lost 5 bases at V and 6 bases at J; junction bases unmatched: 6. In DNA form, the CDR3 reads TGTGCCAGTAGTGTTAGCGGGAGGCCGTCCGGGGAGCTGTTTTTT. As protein: CASSVSGRPSGELFF.

This chain joins TRBV5-1 and TRBJ1-1; a weak D match, TRBD1 (5 bases). The CDR3 sequence is 18 residues long. Deletions cut 0 bases from V and 3 bases from J, with 21 bases between. Germline lookup yields CDR1 SGHRS and CDR2 YFSETQ. This CDR3 reads CASSLVVLGAPGDTEAFF. The CDR3 DNA follows: TGCGCCAGCAGCTTGGTAGTATTAGGGGCGCCGGGGGACACTGAAGCTTTCTTT. Full variable domain (missing parts from reference TRBV5-1 and TRBJ1-1): KAGVTQTPRYLIKTRGQQVTLSCSPISGHRSVSWYQQTPGQGLQFLFEYFSETQRNKGNFPGRFSGRQFSNSRSEMNVSTLELGDSALYLCASSLVVLGAPGDTEAFFGQGTRLTVV.

This chain joins TRBV7-3 and TRBJ2-2, with no clear D. This CDR3 has 13 residues. CDR1 and CDR2 (germline): SGHTA, FQGTGA. V lost 0 bases to trimming and J lost 5 bases, with 4 bases between them. CDR3 sequence reads: CASSLTGTGELFF. In DNA form, the CDR3 reads TGTGCCAGCAGCTTAACGGGTACCGGGGAGCTGTTTTTT.

The V call is TRBV18, the J call TRBJ2-3; D may be TRBD2 (5 bases). Germline CDR1 is KGHSH and CDR2 is LQKENI. The CDR3 contains 13 residues. V shed 5 bases and J shed 8 bases, with 14 bases lying between them. CDR3 in amino acids: CASSSEGEVTQYF. The CDR3 DNA follows: TGTGCCAGCTCATCTGAGGGAGAGGTTACGCAGTATTTT. The full variable domain, completed using reference TRBV18 and TRBJ2-3, is NAGVMQNPRHLVRRRGQEARLRCSPMKGHSHVYWYRQLPEEGLKFMVYLQKENIIDESGMPKERFSAEFPKEGPSILRIQQVVRGDSAAYFCASSSEGEVTQYFGPGTRLTVL.

The V and J genes are TRBV19 and TRBJ1-2; D is possibly TRBD1 (6 bases). CDR3 length equals 11 residues. Trimming removed 10 bases at V and 4 bases at J, with 10 bases between. The germline V gene has CDR1 LNHDA and CDR2 SQIVND (reference sequence). In DNA form, the CDR3 reads TGTGCCACCACAGGGCCCTATGGCTACACCTTC. Protein: CATTGPYGYTF.

The V gene is TRBV5-1, the J gene TRBJ2-7, with 12 bases that match TRBD1. CDR1 SGHRS and CDR2 YFSETQ come from the germline V gene. V trimming: 2 bases; J trimming: 4 bases; junction bases outside the gene matches: 4. The CDR3 is 15 residues long. CDR3 region: CASSLTGQGAYEQYF. The CDR3, as DNA: TGCGCCAGCAGCTTAACGGGACAGGGGGCTTACGAGCAGTACTTC.

This clonotype has a handful of counts. This sequence joins TRBV6-2 or TRBV6-3 and TRBJ1-3, with D perhaps matching TRBD1 (6 bases). Between the trimmed V and J ends, which lost 0 bases and 2 bases, there was a span of 8 bases. Germline V lookup: CDR1 MNHEY, CDR2 SVGEGT. The CDR3 has 15 amino acids. CDR3 residues: CASSYSNRAGNTIYF. The CDR3 region has the DNA TGTGCCAGCAGTTACTCGAACAGGGCTGGAAACACCATATATTTT.

The J gene is TRBJ1-1, the V gene TRBV21-1; TRBD1 is the table's D call and was not checked against the DNA. TRBV21-1 corresponds to a pseudogene. The CDR3 sequence is 11 residues long. The CDR3 region is CARGAGTEAFF. The CDR3 nucleotides read TGTGCCAGGGGGGCGGGGACTGAAGCTTTCTTT.

The chain uses TRBV7-6 and TRBJ2-7, with TRBD2 matching 11 bases. The CDR3 runs 16 residues. The V gene's germline CDR1 is SGHVS and CDR2 FNYEAQ. V trimming: 3 bases; J trimming: 0 bases; junction bases outside the gene matches: 4. In DNA, the CDR3 is TGTGCCAGCAGCTTCACTAGCGGGAGCCCCTCCTACGAGCAGTACTTC. Protein product: CASSFTSGSPSYEQYF.

The chain couples TRBV11-3 to TRBJ2-5; 9 bases match TRBD2. V gave up 5 bases and J gave up 4 bases; unmatched junction bases: 8. From germline, CDR1 is SGHNT and CDR2 YENEEA. CDR3 length: 15 residues. In nucleotides, the CDR3 is TGTGCCAGCAGCCCGGGACTAGCAAGGACAGAGACCCAGTACTTC. Protein sequence: CASSPGLARTETQYF.

This chain joins TRBV6-2 or TRBV6-3 and TRBJ2-7, with D unclear. The CDR3 spans 12 residues. Trimming removed 2 bases from V and 5 bases from J, with 7 bases in between. The germline CDR1 and CDR2 sequences are MNHEY and SVGEGT. In DNA form, the CDR3 reads TGTGCCAGCAGTTACCTTTGGGACGAGCAGTACTTC. The encoded protein is CASSYLWDEQYF.

To note about this clonotype: One end of the junction varies from germline; a read error may be responsible. V and J are TRBV12-3 or TRBV12-4 and TRBJ2-1, with 13 bases lining up with TRBD2. This CDR3 has 15 residues. CDR3 in amino acids: CASSLGTSGSMYRVF. CDR3 in DNA: TGTGCCAGCAGTTTAGGGACTAGCGGGAGTATGTATAGGGTCTTC.